This T cell receptor (beta chain) came from a study of spatial heterogeneity in lung cancer. This clonotype was recorded many times. Regarding time point: sample taken at primary tumor resection. Whole RNA was taken from tumor, nontumor lung or frozen PBMC; it was then sequenced unsorted. MiXCR, applied by TCRdb to the 5' RACE reads, yields one record per CDR3 protein. Of about 50,000 distinct CDR3 sequences listed, approximately 7.6% are singletons. V lost 0 bases to trimming and J lost 0 bases, with 11 bases between them. CDR1 and CDR2 from the germline V gene are MNHNY and SVGAGI (reference sequence). The CDR3 has 16 residues.

V and J are TRBV6-6 and TRBJ2-5; D is ambiguous. The sample here was PBMCs, taken at surgery. This clonotype was obtained from a female donor with early-stage non-small cell lung cancer. In nucleotides, the CDR3 is TGTGCCAGCAGTTACTCGGGGTTAGGCTACCAAGAGACCCAGTACTTC. It yields the protein CASSYSGLGYQETQYF.